Listed below are T cell receptor beta chains from one sample, sequenced in a study of blood T cell repertoires in COVID-19. Produced via immunoSEQ multiplex PCR; TCRdb's table is partial and in-frame only. Of some 200,000 clones in the sample, approximately 80% were seen once. Sequencing was done on a sample of peripheral blood. The receptors were sampled from a woman at least 80 years old with acute or convalescent COVID-19. Both conserved end residues are part of each CDR3. D genes are given only for firm matches. Only some rows state a clone size, as once, few, many or a class for expanded clones.

size | D | J | V | DNA | CDR3
NA | NA | TRBJ2-5 | TRBV5-6 | TGTGCCAGCAGCTTAGTTGGGGCGGAGACCCAGTACTTC | CASSLVGAETQYF
NA | NA | TRBJ2-5 | TRBV6-2/TRBV6-3 | TGTGCCAGCAGCATCACAGGGAATTTAGAGACCCAGTACTTC | CASSITGNLETQYF
NA | NA | TRBJ2-4 | TRBV3-1/TRBV3-2 | TGTGCCAGCAGCCAAGAGGACTTAAACATTCAGTACTTC | CASSQEDLNIQYF
NA | TRBD2 | TRBJ2-7 | TRBV2 | TGTGCCAGCAGTGAAACGGCTAGCGGGGGGATCTACGAGCAGTACTTC | CASSETASGGIYEQYF
NA | NA | TRBJ1-4 | TRBV5-1 | TGCGCCAGCCATGGAGGGGATGCAACTAATGAAAAACTGTTTTTT | CASHGGDATNEKLFF
NA | NA | TRBJ1-6 | TRBV6-5 | TGTGCCAGCAGTTGGACCGGGGAAAATTCACCCCTCCACTTT | CASSWTGENSPLHF
NA | NA | TRBJ1-5 | TRBV18 | TGTGCCAGCTCACCTGAGGCGTCAGTCAATCAGCCCCAGCATTTT | CASSPEASVNQPQHF
NA | NA | TRBJ1-2 | TRBV28 | TGTGCCAGCAGTCCCGTGACGGGGAGAAAATTCTATGGCTACACCTTC | CASSPVTGRKFYGYTF
NA | TRBD2 | TRBJ2-7 | TRBV4-1 | TGCGCCAGCAGCTTAATTCTAGCGGGAGCCAACAACGAGCAGTACTTC | CASSLILAGANNEQYF
NA | TRBD1 | TRBJ1-1 | TRBV6-5 | TGTGCCAGCAGTCGGGGACAGGGTTTTGCTTTCTTT | CASSRGQGFAFF
NA | TRBD1 | TRBJ2-1 | TRBV25-1 | TGTGCCAGCTGCCCCGGGACAGCCTACAATGAGCAGTTCTTC | CASCPGTAYNEQFF
NA | NA | TRBJ2-1 | TRBV10-3 | TGTGCCACCCAACCCCTAGCGCGGGACAATGAGCAGTTCTTC | CATQPLARDNEQFF
NA | TRBD2 | TRBJ2-7 | TRBV6-2/TRBV6-3 | TGTGCCAGCAGTTCCGGGACTAGCGGCTACGAGCAGTACTTC | CASSSGTSGYEQYF
NA | TRBD2 | TRBJ2-3 | TRBV20-1 | TGCAGTGCTAGTGCGGGACTAGCGGGGGAGGGAGATACGCAGTATTTT | CSASAGLAGEGDTQYF
NA | NA | TRBJ2-2 | TRBV6-5 | TGTGCCAGTATCCTTCCCCCCGGGGAGCTGTTTTTT | CASILPPGELFF
NA | TRBD2 | TRBJ2-7 | TRBV19 | TGTGCCAGTAGTGCCCTAGCGGGGATGGGCCACGAGCAGTACTTC | CASSALAGMGHEQYF
NA | TRBD1 | TRBJ2-7 | TRBV6-5 | TGTGCCAGCACGGCAGGGGGATCCTACGAGCAGTACTTC | CASTAGGSYEQYF
once | NA | TRBJ1-1 | TRBV5-6 | TGTGCCAGCAGCCTCCACGCGGGCACTGAAGCTTTCTTT | CASSLHAGTEAFF
NA | TRBD1 | TRBJ2-7 | TRBV19 | TGTGCCAGTAGTAGGACAGGCGAGCAGTACTTC | CASSRTGEQYF
NA | NA | TRBJ1-6 | TRBV20-1 | TGCAGTGCTAGTTTCGGGGGTAATTCACCCCTCCACTTT | CSASFGGNSPLHF
NA | TRBD1 | TRBJ2-5 | TRBV18 | TGTGCCAGCTCCCCTGGACAGGGCCCAGAAGAGACCCAGTACTTC | CASSPGQGPEETQYF
few | NA | TRBJ1-2 | TRBV4-1 | TGCGCCAGCAGCCAAGACGGGAACAGCTACTATGGCTACACCTTC | CASSQDGNSYYGYTF
NA | TRBD2 | TRBJ2-1 | TRBV3-1/TRBV3-2 | TGTGCCAGCAGCCAAATCGGGCTCGAAACAGCGGGGTCGGATGAGCAGTTCTTC | CASSQIGLETAGSDEQFF